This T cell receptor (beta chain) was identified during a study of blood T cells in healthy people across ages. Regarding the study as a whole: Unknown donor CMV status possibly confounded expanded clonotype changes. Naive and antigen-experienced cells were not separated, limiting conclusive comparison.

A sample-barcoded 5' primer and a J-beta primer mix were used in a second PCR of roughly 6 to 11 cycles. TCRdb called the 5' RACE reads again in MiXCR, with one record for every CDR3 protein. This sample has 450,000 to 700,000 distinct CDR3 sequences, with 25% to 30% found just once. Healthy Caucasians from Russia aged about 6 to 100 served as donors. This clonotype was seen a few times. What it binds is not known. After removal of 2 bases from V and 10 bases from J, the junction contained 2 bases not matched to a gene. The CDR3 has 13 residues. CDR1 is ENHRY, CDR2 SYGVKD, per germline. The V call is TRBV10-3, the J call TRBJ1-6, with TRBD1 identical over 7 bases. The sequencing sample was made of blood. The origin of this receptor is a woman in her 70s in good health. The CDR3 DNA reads TGTGCCATCAGTGAGACAGGGGAATCACCCCTCCACTTT. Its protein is CAISETGESPLHF.